The 8 T cell receptor beta chains presented below share a single source sample, sequenced in a study of shared clonotypes between healthy human individuals. Assay used: immunoSEQ multiplex PCR; TCRdb lists only in-frame clones, some missing. The sample includes 450,000 to 500,000 clones, about 82% of them seen just once. Input material: PBMCs. Receptors were obtained from a woman between 40 and 50 years old in good health. Some clones in this sample may be carry-over from other donors' samples.

Notes on this clone: The CDR3 does not close with the conserved phenylalanine or tryptophan, likely indicating a read error. This chain connects TRBV2 to TRBJ1-4; weak D call: TRBD1 (6 bases). Germline V gives CDR1 SNHLY, CDR2 FYNNEI. Trimming took 1 base from V and 6 from J, leaving 12 bases between them. This CDR3 is built from 15 residues. The CDR3: CASSEGFGGHEKLFL. The CDR3 DNA follows: TGTGCCAGCAGTGAAGGATTCGGGGGCCATGAAAAACTGTTTCTT.

The V gene is TRBV5-1, the J gene TRBJ2-3; 8 bases line up with TRBD1. Trimming at V came to 4 bases and at J to 5 bases, leaving 6 bases not matched to a gene. The CDR3 has 14 residues. Germline loops: CDR1 SGHRS, CDR2 YFSETQ. CDR3: CASSPDRAQDTQYF. In nucleotides, the CDR3 is TGCGCCAGCAGCCCGGACAGGGCACAAGATACGCAGTATTTT.

J is TRBJ2-3 and V is TRBV29-1, with 11 bases matching TRBD1. The CDR3 is 14 amino acids. Trimming at V came to 3 bases and at J to 4 bases, leaving 3 bases not matched to a gene. Germline lookup yields CDR1 SQVTM and CDR2 ANQGSEA. DNA of the CDR3: TGCAGCGTTGAGGGACAGGGGGGAGCAGATACGCAGTATTTT. Translating gives CSVEGQGGADTQYF.

This clone was counted once. V is TRBV2 and J is TRBJ1-4, with D possibly matching TRBD1 (5 bases). The CDR3 loop spans 13 amino acids. CDR1 and CDR2 from the germline V gene are SNHLY and FYNNEI. The V gene lost 7 bases and the J gene lost 4 bases, with 10 bases spanning the gap. Here the CDR3 DNA reads TGTGCCAGCACGCGGGACCTTAATGAAAAACTGTTTTTT. This sequence encodes CASTRDLNEKLFF.

V and J are TRBV6-1 and TRBJ2-5; D gene ambiguous. TRBJ2-7 matches the DNA end more closely, so the J call is doubtful. Per the germline V gene, CDR1 is MNHNS and CDR2 is SASEGT. This CDR3 comprises 11 residues. CDR3 in DNA: TGTGCCAGCAGTTACGGTCACGAGCAGTACTTC. Translating gives CASSYGHEQYF.

This chain uses TRBV2 with TRBJ2-2, with 7 bases that match TRBD2. CDR3 length equals 15 residues. V lost 2 bases to trimming and J lost 2 bases; unmatched junction nucleotides: 2. Germline lookup yields CDR1 SNHLY and CDR2 FYNNEI. This chain's CDR3 is CASSEWGGNTGELFF. CDR3 coding DNA: TGTGCCAGCAGTGAATGGGGGGGTAACACCGGGGAGCTGTTTTTT.

V gene TRBV7-2 combines with J gene TRBJ2-7; the D call may be TRBD1 or TRBD2 (6 bases each). The CDR3 consists of 14 residues. Trimming shortened V by 1 base and J by 2 bases, and 9 bases separated the two germline ends. Looked up from germline, CDR1 is SGHTA and CDR2 is FQGNSA. The DNA for the CDR3 is TGTGCCAGCAGCTTAGATGGGGGGCCCTACGAGCAGTACTTC. This sequence encodes CASSLDGGPYEQYF.

The gene calls are TRBV10-3 and TRBJ2-2, with 11 bases aligning to TRBD1. The germline CDR1 and CDR2 sequences are ENHRY and SYGVKD. The CDR3 is 15 amino acids. With V trimmed by 6 bases and J by 7 bases, 7 bases remained unmatched. CDR3 nucleotide sequence: TGTGCCATCAGCTTCGGACAGGGGGCGGGCGGGGAGCTGTTTTTT. It codes for CAISFGQGAGGELFF.